This TCR beta chain was documented in a study of shared clonotypes between healthy human individuals. Study results and caveats: It was observed that roughly 5.1% of naive CD4 clonotypes were shared across a few donors.

Concerning this clone: The target antigen is unknown.

Per the germline V gene, CDR1 is MNHNY and CDR2 is SVGAGI (reference sequence). CDR3 size: 14 residues. J gave up 7 bases and V 7 bases, and 11 bases lay outside the gene matches. Study donors comprised healthy, HIV-negative adults devoid of recent acute infection or vaccination. Researchers partitioned CD4+ cells into CD45RA+ naive and CD45RA-negative memory subsets. TCRdb keeps only in-frame clones here, not all; method: immunoSEQ multiplex PCR. The sample consists of hundreds of thousands of clones, roughly 73% of them appearing once. Sequenced input: memory CD4+ T cells sorted from blood. Subset of the sample: CD45RA-negative fraction. This clonotype was obtained from a woman in her twenties or thirties in good health. V is TRBV6-6 and J is TRBJ2-7, with TRBD1 matching 9 bases. The CDR3 coding sequence is TGTGCCAGCACGAAACAGGGGGCTCCGGGTGAGCAGTACTTC. Amino acids: CASTKQGAPGEQYF.